This T cell receptor (beta chain) was captured by sequencing in a study of PD-1 blockade in mismatch repair-deficient tumors. The germline gives CDR1 LNHNV, CDR2 YYDKDF (reference sequence). The trim removed 2 bases at V and 2 bases at J, leaving 1 base unmatched. The CDR3 is 14 residues long. Profiling relied on immunoSEQ multiplex PCR, and the TCRdb table lists in-frame clones only, not all of them. Found here are roughly 79,000 clones, approximately 78% of them singletons; the top ten hold around 5.5%. This clone has a handful of counts. Here the sequenced sample was peripheral blood, taken 44 weeks after starting pembrolizumab. The gene calls are TRBV15 and TRBJ2-5, with 8 nucleotides matching TRBD1. This clonotype was sampled from an adult with mismatch repair-deficient cancer. The chain's CDR3 is CATSRRDRQETQYF. Written as DNA, the CDR3 is TGTGCCACCAGCAGAAGGGACAGGCAAGAGACCCAGTACTTC. Variable domain in full (rest from reference TRBV15 and TRBJ2-5): DAMVIQNPRYQVTQFGKPVTLSCSQTLNHNVMYWYQQKSSQAPKLLFHYYDKDFNNEADTPDNFQSRRPNTSFCFLDIRSPGLGDTAMYLCATSRRDRQETQYFGPGTRLLVL.